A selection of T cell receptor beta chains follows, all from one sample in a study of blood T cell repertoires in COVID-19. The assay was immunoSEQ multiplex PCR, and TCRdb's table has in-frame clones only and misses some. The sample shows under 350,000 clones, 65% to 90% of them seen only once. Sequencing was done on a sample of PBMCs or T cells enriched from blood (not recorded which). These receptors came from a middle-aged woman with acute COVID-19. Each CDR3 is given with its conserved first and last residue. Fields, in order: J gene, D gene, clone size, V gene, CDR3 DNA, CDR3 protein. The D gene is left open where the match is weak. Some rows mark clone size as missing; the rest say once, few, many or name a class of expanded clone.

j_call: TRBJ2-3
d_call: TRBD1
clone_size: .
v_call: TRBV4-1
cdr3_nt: TGCGCCAGCAGTTCCGACAGGGAGAATACGCAGTATTTT
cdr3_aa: CASSSDRENTQYF

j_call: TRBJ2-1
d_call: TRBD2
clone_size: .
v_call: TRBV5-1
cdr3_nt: TGCGCCAGCAGCTTAAATAGCGGGGGGCCCTACAATGAGCAGTTCTTC
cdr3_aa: CASSLNSGGPYNEQFF

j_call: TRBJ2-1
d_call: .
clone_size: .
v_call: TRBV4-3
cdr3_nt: TGCGCCAGCAGCCAAGGTCGGGGTTGGGGTGAGCAGTTCTTC
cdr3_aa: CASSQGRGWGEQFF

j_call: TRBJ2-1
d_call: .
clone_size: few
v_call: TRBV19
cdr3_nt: TGTGCCAGTAGTATCTTTAGCTACTACAATGAGCAGTTCTTC
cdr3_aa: CASSIFSYYNEQFF

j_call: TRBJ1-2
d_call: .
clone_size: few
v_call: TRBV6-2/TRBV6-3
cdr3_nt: TGTGCCAGCAGTAACGGACTTCTATTCGGCTACACCTTC
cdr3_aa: CASSNGLLFGYTF

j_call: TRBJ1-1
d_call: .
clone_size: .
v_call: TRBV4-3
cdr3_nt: TGCGCCAGCAGCCTACAGGTGGCGACTGAAGCTTTCTTT
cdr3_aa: CASSLQVATEAFF

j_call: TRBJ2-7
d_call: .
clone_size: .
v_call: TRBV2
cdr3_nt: TGTGCCAGCAGTGACTTGGGAGCATCCTACGAGCAGTACTTC
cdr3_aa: CASSDLGASYEQYF

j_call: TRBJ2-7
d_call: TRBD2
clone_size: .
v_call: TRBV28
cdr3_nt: TGTGCCAGCAAGTTTTGGGAGGGACTAGCGGCCTACGAGCAGTACTTC
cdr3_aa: CASKFWEGLAAYEQYF

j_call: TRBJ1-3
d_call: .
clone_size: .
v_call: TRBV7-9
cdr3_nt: TGTGCCAGCAGCGAAGGGACACGACGATCGACTGGAAACACCATATATTTT
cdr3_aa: CASSEGTRRSTGNTIYF

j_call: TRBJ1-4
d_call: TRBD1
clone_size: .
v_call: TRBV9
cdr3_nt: TGTGCCAGCAGCGTAGTGGGGACAGTAAATGAAAAACTGTTTTTT
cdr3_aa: CASSVVGTVNEKLFF

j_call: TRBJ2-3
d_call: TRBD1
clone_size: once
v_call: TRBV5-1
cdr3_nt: TGCGCCAGCAGCCGGACAGGGGTGGCAGATACGCAGTATTTT
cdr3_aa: CASSRTGVADTQYF

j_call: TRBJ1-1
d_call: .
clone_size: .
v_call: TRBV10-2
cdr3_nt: TGCGCCAGCAGTAGGGCCCCGGACAAGAACACTGAAGCTTTCTTT
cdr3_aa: CASSRAPDKNTEAFF

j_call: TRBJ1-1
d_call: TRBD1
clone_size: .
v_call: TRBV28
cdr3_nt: TGTGCCAGCAGTCTCCGGGGGACAGGGCCGACTGAAGCTTTCTTT
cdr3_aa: CASSLRGTGPTEAFF

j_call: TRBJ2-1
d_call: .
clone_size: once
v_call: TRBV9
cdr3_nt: TGTGCCAGCAGCCCCCGCCCAGTAGCCTCCTACAATGAGCAGTTCTTC
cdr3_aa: CASSPRPVASYNEQFF

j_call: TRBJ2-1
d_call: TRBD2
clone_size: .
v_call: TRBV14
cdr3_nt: TGTGCCAGCAGAGGTAGCGGGGGGGTCAATGAGCAGTTCTTC
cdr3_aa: CASRGSGGVNEQFF

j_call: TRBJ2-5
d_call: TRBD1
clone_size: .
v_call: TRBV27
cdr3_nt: TGTGCCAGCGGCTCCGGACAGGGGGGCCAAGAGACCCAGTACTTC
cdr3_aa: CASGSGQGGQETQYF

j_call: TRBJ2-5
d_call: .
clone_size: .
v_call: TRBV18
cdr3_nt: TGTGCCAGCTCACCATATAAGGGCGGTGGGGCACAAGAGACCCAGTACTTC
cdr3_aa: CASSPYKGGGAQETQYF

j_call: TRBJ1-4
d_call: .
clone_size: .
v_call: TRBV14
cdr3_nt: TGTGCCAGCAGCCCAAGGGTCCTCGGGGATCTGTTTTTT
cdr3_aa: CASSPRVLGDLFF

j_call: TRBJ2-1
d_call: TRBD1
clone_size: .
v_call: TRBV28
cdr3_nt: TGTGCCAGCACGAGACAGGGGTTGAGGAATGAGCAGTTCTTC
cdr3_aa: CASTRQGLRNEQFF

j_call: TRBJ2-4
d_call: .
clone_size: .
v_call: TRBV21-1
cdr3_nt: TGTGCCAGCAGCTTACGACAGGCGGACAAAAACATTCAGTACTTC
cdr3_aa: CASSLRQADKNIQYF

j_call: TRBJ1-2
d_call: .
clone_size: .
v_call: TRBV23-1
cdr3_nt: TGCGCCAGCAGTCACTGGGGGGATGGCTACACCTTC
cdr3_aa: CASSHWGDGYTF

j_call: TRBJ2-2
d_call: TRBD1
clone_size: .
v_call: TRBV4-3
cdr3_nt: TGCGCCAGCAGCCAAGCTTGGACAGGGTTCACCGGGGAGCTGTTTTTT
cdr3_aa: CASSQAWTGFTGELFF

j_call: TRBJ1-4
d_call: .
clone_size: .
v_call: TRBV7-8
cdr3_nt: TGTGCCAGCAGCTTACCGGGGGGGGAAAAACTGTTTTTT
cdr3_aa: CASSLPGGEKLFF

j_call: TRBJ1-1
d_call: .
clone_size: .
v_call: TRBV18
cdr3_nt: TGTGCCAGCTCATCCACAGAGGGCACTGAAGCTTTCTTT
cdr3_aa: CASSSTEGTEAFF

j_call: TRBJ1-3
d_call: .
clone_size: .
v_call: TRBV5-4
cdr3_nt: TGTGCCAGCAGCCCTGGGACTCCACCTGGAAACACCATATATTTT
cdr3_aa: CASSPGTPPGNTIYF

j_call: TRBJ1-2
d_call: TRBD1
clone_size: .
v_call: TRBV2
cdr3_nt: TGTGCCATTACGACCCTACAGGGGAAGAGTGGTGGCTACACCTTC
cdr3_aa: CAITTLQGKSGGYTF

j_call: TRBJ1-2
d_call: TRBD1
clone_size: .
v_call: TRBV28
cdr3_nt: TGTGCCAGCAGTTCCAACGACAGGGTGGGTGGCTACACCTTC
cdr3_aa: CASSSNDRVGGYTF

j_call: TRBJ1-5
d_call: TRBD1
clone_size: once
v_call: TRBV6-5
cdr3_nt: TGTGCCAGCAGTTCCGGTTCGGCAGGGGGAAGGCAGCCCCAGCATTTT
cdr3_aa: CASSSGSAGGRQPQHF

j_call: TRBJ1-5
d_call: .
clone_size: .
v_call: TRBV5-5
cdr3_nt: TGTGCCAGCAGCGGAGGAGCCGGGATTAGCAATCAGCCCCAGCATTTT
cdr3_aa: CASSGGAGISNQPQHF

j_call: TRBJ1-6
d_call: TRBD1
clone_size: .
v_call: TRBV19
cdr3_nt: TGTGCCAGTAGTATTGGATGGGACAGGGTGGTTTCACCCCTCCACTTT
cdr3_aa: CASSIGWDRVVSPLHF

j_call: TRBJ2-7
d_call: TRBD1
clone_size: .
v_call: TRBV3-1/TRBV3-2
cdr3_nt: TGTGCCAGCAGCCAAGAGGGACAGTACTACGAGCAGTACTTC
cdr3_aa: CASSQEGQYYEQYF

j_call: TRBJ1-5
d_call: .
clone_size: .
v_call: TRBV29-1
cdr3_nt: TGCAGCTGCTCCGGAGGTGGCAATCAGCCCCAGCATTTT
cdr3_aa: CSCSGGGNQPQHF

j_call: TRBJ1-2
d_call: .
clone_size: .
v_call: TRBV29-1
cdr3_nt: TGCAGCGTAACAATAGAGGCTTATGGCTACACCTTC
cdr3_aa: CSVTIEAYGYTF

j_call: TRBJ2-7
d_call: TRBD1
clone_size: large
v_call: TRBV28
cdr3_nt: TGTGCCAGCACTACGGACAGGTTTGACGAGCAGTACTTC
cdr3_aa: CASTTDRFDEQYF

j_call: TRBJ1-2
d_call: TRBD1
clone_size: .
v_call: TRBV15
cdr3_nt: TGTGCCACCTGCCGGGACAGGGACCCCGTTCGTGGCTACACCTTC
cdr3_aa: CATCRDRDPVRGYTF

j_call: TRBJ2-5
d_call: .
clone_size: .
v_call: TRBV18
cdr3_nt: TGTGCCAGCTCACCCTCGGGCGGGCAAGAGACCCAGTACTTC
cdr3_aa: CASSPSGGQETQYF

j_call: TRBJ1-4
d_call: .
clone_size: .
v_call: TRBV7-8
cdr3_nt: TGTGCCAGCAGCTTACGCGGGGGGGAAAAACTGTTTTTT
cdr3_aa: CASSLRGGEKLFF

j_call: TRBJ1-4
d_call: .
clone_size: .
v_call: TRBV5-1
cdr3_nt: TGCGCCAGCAGCCCCACCCTGACGGACGGAGGTGAAAAACTGTTTTTT
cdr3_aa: CASSPTLTDGGEKLFF

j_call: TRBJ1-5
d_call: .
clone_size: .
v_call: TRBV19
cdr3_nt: TGTGCCAGTAGTACCGACAGGTCGAACAATCAGCCCCAGCATTTT
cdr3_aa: CASSTDRSNNQPQHF

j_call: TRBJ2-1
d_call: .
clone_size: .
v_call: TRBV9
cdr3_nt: TGTGCCAGCAGCCTCGGACTCCACTCCTACAATGAGCAGTTCTTC
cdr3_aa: CASSLGLHSYNEQFF

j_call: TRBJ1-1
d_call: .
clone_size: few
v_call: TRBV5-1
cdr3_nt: TGCGCCAGCAGCTTTGGGAGGGAAGGTATGAACACTGAAGCTTTCTTT
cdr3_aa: CASSFGREGMNTEAFF